This is a list of T cell receptor beta chains from one sample in a study of blood T cell repertoires in COVID-19. Data came from immunoSEQ multiplex PCR; TCRdb stores just in-frame clones and leaves some out. The table records 130,000 or so clones, around 85% of them present only once. The specimen was peripheral blood. All receptors derive from a woman aged 45-59 years who had recovered from COVID-19. The conserved cysteine and the conserved F or W are not part of the CDR3 here. Each record gives: CDR3 protein, D gene, CDR3 length, V gene, J gene. The D gene is left open where the match is weak.

CDR3aa: SVEKGDEQY; d_gene: -; len: 9; v_gene: TRBV29-1; j_gene: TRBJ2-7
CDR3aa: AWSVLAGAFQY; d_gene: TRBD2; len: 11; v_gene: TRBV30; j_gene: TRBJ2-4
CDR3aa: ASSRDPTIQGNEQF; d_gene: -; len: 14; v_gene: TRBV7-3; j_gene: TRBJ2-1
CDR3aa: AISKEAEDTQY; d_gene: -; len: 11; v_gene: TRBV10-3; j_gene: TRBJ2-3
CDR3aa: AWSETGGRETQY; d_gene: TRBD1; len: 12; v_gene: TRBV30; j_gene: TRBJ2-5
CDR3aa: ASSKTADYGYT; d_gene: -; len: 11; v_gene: TRBV27; j_gene: TRBJ1-2
CDR3aa: ASSPLGVGETQY; d_gene: -; len: 12; v_gene: TRBV7-9; j_gene: TRBJ2-5
CDR3aa: ASSSTPGNYGYT; d_gene: -; len: 12; v_gene: TRBV7-9; j_gene: TRBJ1-2
CDR3aa: ASSFIQVETEAF; d_gene: -; len: 12; v_gene: TRBV5-8; j_gene: TRBJ1-1
CDR3aa: ASSLGGTGELF; d_gene: -; len: 11; v_gene: TRBV11-3; j_gene: TRBJ2-2
CDR3aa: ASSSPWGEVNTEAF; d_gene: -; len: 14; v_gene: TRBV11-3; j_gene: TRBJ1-1
CDR3aa: ASRGAGTGVEKLF; d_gene: TRBD1; len: 13; v_gene: TRBV25-1; j_gene: TRBJ1-4